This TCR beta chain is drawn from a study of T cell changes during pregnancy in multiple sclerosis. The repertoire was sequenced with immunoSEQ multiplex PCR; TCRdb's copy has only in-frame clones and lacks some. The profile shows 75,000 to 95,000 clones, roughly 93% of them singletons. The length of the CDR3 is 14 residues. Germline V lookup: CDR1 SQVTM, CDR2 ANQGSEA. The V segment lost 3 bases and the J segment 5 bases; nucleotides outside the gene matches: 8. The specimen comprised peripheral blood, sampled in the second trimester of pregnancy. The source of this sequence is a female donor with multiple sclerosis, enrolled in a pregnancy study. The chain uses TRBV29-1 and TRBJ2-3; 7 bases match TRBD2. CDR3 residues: CSVEASGQLDTQYF. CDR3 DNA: TGCAGCGTTGAGGCTAGCGGTCAACTAGATACGCAGTATTTT.